The present T cell receptor beta chain was sequenced within a study of cytomegalovirus exposure and HLA in healthy donors. After removal of 4 bases from V and 0 bases from J, the junction contained 9 bases not matched to a gene. Germline V gene sequence: CDR1 GTSNPN, CDR2 SVGIG (reference sequence). The CDR3 totals 18 residues. PCR amplification relied on 60 Vbeta primers (plus 13 Jbeta primers). Some clones are missing from TCRdb's copy, which holds only in-frame ones; the method was immunoSEQ multiplex PCR. This repertoire shows around 140,000 clones, around 70% found once; its top ten account for approximately 7.2%. Concerning this clone: The antigen is not known.

Study observations and caveats: There were several of the most significant clusters that appeared linked to common viral pathogens in a later analysis. CMV serostatus was the only recorded immune exposure for donors.

Input material: PBMCs. This sequence was found in a male donor in good health and CMV-seronegative. This rearrangement joins TRBV30 to TRBJ2-3; 14 positions agree with TRBD2. In nucleotides, the CDR3 is TGTGCCTGGATGCCACCGACTAGCGGGGGGGCTAGCACAGATACGCAGTATTTT. Its protein product is CAWMPPTSGGASTDTQYF. The entire variable domain, with the rest obtained from reference TRBV30 and TRBJ2-3, is as follows: SQTIHQWPATLVQPVGSPLSLECTVEGTSNPNLYWYRQAAGRGLQLLFYSVGIGQISSEVPQNLSASRPQDRQFILSSKKLLLSDSGFYLCAWMPPTSGGASTDTQYFGPGTRLTVL.